What follows is one TCR beta chain and its context. Its antigen is unidentified. Clones were sequenced by immunoSEQ multiplex PCR, and TCRdb holds only the in-frame ones, with some missing. The data hold under 2.5 million clones, with under 95% observed a single time. Trimming shortened V by 1 base and J by 9 bases, and 16 bases separated the two germline ends. Germline CDR1 and CDR2: SGHVS and FQNEAQ. The CDR3 contains 15 residues. This specimen belongs to a study of shared clonotypes between healthy human individuals. Study-level points and caveats: Sequencing of the sorted subsets was shown by rarefaction to be incomplete despite large depth.

Caucasian adults residing in Nashville, Tennessee made up all the donors. This sequence joins TRBV7-8 and TRBJ1-5; TRBD1 might be the D (6 bases). The TCR was taken from a man aged 18-30 years in good health. Some clones in this sample may be carry-over from other donors' samples. Sequencing used naive CD4+ T cells from PBMCs. The sample's subset: CD45RA+ positively selected. In nucleotides, the CDR3 is TGTGCCAGCAGCTTAGGAGGGGGGGCCTATCGGCCCCAGCATTTT. Its protein product is CASSLGGGAYRPQHF.